This T cell receptor beta chain comes out of a study of OX40 agonist ivuxolimab in advanced cancers. Across the study: Every patient in dose escalation had hepatocellular carcinoma, melanoma, renal cell or head and neck cancer. Findings and limits, study-wide: By week 6 at 0.1 to 3.0 mg/kg, blood CD4+ and CD8+ T cells had expanded clonally. Normalized expansion of T-cell clones was also low for some nonresponders.

With regard to this clone: What it recognizes is unknown.

Here immunoSEQ multiplex PCR was the method, and the copy in TCRdb shows in-frame clones only, minus some. The sample holds 80,000 to 100,000 clones, over 85% seen once. From germline, CDR1 is MNHNY and CDR2 SVGAGI (reference sequence). The CDR3 is 14 residues long. Trimming cost V 6 bases and J 4 bases; bases outside gene matches: 7. This chain connects TRBV6-6 to TRBJ1-1; 8 bases are shared with TRBD1. The origin of this receptor is an adult with an advanced solid tumor such as melanoma, head and neck, liver or kidney cancer. The material was CD4+ or CD8+ T cells sorted from blood, obtained in a trial of the OX40 agonist ivuxolimab. CDR3 sequence (DNA): TGTGCCAGCAGCCTGGACAGGGCCGGCACTGAAGCTTTCTTT. Residues: CASSLDRAGTEAFF.